This TCR beta chain derives from a study of T cells in tuberculosis. Study context: T cells were selected with CD1B tetramers loaded with glucose monomycolate. Study-level findings and limits: Selection depended on which cryopreserved specimens were available. Classification accuracy was 87% (AUROC over 0.85) with the GMM-specific repertoire.

Using immunoSEQ multiplex PCR, the repertoire was profiled, and TCRdb retains in-frame clones only, with some absent. The sample carries under 40,000 clones, approximately 93% recorded once. The CDR3 totals 14 residues. Germline CDR1 reads SGHRS; CDR2 reads YFSETQ. The ends were cut back, 3 bases at V and 0 bases at J, with 9 bases in the middle. Latent tuberculosis screening used tuberculin skin test and IGRA at entry. About this clone itself: Its antigen is undetermined.

This clonotype originated in a donor aged 10-35 years with latent tuberculosis or without tuberculosis infection. J is TRBJ1-1 and V is TRBV5-1; D is undetermined. The specimen was PBMCs. The CDR3 is CASSYALMNTEAFF. The CDR3 DNA is TGCGCCAGCAGCTATGCGTTGATGAACACTGAAGCTTTCTTT.